The clone carrying this T cell receptor (beta chain) was seen repeatedly, ten times or more. What it binds is unknown. No donor was unhealthy or non-Caucasian. This sample is drawn from a study of identical twins. Study-wide findings and caveats: It was out-of-frame TCR alpha sharing in monozygotic twins that models underestimated. Zero-insertion findings could be partly confounded by invariant cells (MAIT and iNKT cells).

A universal primer site came from template switching; cDNA carried unique molecular identifiers. TCRdb itself ran the 5' RACE reads through MiXCR, one entry per CDR3 protein. The table has 350,000 to 400,000 distinct CDR3 sequences, around 9% seen once. Germline V lookup: CDR1 SGHKS, CDR2 YYEKEE (reference sequence). Between the trimmed V and J ends, which lost 0 bases and 0 bases, there was a span of 16 bases. The CDR3 consists of 17 residues. V usage is TRBV5-5 and J usage is TRBJ2-7; D remains ambiguous. The sequence was collected from a woman aged 50 to 65 in good health. The sequenced sample consisted of naive T cells sorted from blood. CDR3 nucleotides: TGTGCCAGCAGCTTGGCACAGCTCATGATTAACTCCTACGAGCAGTACTTC. It specifies CASSLAQLMINSYEQYF.